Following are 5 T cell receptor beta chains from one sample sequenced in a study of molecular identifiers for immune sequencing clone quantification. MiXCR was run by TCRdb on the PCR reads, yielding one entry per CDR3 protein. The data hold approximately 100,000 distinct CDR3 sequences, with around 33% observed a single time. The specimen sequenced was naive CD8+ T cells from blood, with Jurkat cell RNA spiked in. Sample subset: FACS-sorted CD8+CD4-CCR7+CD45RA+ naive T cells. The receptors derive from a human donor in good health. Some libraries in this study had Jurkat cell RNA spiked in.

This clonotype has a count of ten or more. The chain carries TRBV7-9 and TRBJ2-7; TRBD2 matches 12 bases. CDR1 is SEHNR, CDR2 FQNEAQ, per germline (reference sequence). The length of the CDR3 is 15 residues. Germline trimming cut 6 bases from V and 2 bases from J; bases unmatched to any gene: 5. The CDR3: CASRPLAGGPYEQYF. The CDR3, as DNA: TGTGCCAGCAGGCCTCTAGCGGGAGGGCCCTACGAGCAGTACTTC.

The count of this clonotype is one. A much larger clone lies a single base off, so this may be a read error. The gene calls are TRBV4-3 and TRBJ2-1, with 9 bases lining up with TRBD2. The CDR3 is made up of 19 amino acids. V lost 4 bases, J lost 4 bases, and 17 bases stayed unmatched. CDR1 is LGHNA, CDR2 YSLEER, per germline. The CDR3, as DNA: TGCGCCAGCAGCCCAACCGGGACTAGCAGGAGTGTGGGATACAATGAGCAGTTCTTC. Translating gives CASSPTGTSRSVGYNEQFF.

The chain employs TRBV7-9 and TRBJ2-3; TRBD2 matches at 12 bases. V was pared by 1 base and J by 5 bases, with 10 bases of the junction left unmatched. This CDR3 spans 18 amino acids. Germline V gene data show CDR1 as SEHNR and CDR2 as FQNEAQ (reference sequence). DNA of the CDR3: TGTGCCAGCAGCTTAGTGGGCCCGACTAGCGGGAGAGGAGATACGCAGTATTTT. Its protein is CASSLVGPTSGRGDTQYF. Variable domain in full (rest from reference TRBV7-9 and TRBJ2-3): DTGVSQNPRHKITKRGQNVTFRCDPISEHNRLYWYRQTLGQGPEFLTYFQNEAQLEKSRLLSDRFSAERPKGSFSTLEIQRTEQGDSAMYLCASSLVGPTSGRGDTQYFGPGTRLTVL.

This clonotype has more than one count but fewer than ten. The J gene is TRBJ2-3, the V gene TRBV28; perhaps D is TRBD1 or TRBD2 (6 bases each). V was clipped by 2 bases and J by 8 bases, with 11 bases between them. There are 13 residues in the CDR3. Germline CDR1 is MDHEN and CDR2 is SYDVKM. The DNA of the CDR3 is TGTGCCAGCAGTTTAACGGGGGCAGGTACGCAGTATTTT. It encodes CASSLTGAGTQYF.

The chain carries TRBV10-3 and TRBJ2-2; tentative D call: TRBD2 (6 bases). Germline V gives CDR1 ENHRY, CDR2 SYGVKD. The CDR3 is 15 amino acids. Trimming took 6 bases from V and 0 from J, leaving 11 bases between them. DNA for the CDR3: TGTGCCATCAGAGTCGGACTACCGAACACCGGGGAGCTGTTTTTT. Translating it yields CAIRVGLPNTGELFF.